This entry lists 2 T cell receptor beta chains sequenced from one sample in a study of cytomegalovirus exposure and HLA in healthy donors. It was with 60 Vbeta and 13 Jbeta primers that the PCR ran. TCRdb keeps only in-frame clones here, not all; method: immunoSEQ multiplex PCR. The table has 170,000 or so clones, almost 85% seen once; the top ten hold under 0.4%. Sequencing was carried out using PBMCs. These receptors all stem from a boy aged 2 to 10 in good health and CMV-seronegative.

This clone appeared once. This chain connects TRBV6-1 to TRBJ1-2; unclear D gene. Germline V gene sequence: CDR1 MNHNS, CDR2 SASEGT. The CDR3 sequence is 14 residues long. Trimming removed 3 bases from V and 6 bases from J, with 14 bases in between. CDR3 nucleotides: TGTGCCAGCAGTGAGAGACTCGATAGTCATGGCTACACCTTC. Translated: CASSERLDSHGYTF.

CDR3 amino acids: CASSQGVAGDPQETQYF. The CDR3 DNA sequence: TGTGCCAGCAGCCAAGGCGTAGCGGGAGACCCACAAGAGACCCAGTACTTC. The chain couples TRBV4-2 to TRBJ2-5, with 9 bases fitting TRBD2. V was pared by 1 base and J by 2 bases, with 8 bases of the junction left unmatched. The germline V gene has CDR1 LGHNA and CDR2 YNFKEQ. This CDR3 contains 17 residues.